Each of the 26 T cell receptor beta chains below was sequenced from the same sample in a study of blood T cell repertoires in COVID-19. Sequenced by immunoSEQ multiplex PCR; TCRdb stores in-frame clones only, minus some. The sample has more than 150,000 clones, about 84% seen once. What was sequenced was peripheral blood. Receptors originate from a human donor in a cohort sampled during active COVID-19.

J is TRBJ2-5 and V is TRBV6-5, with 9 bases identical to TRBD1. CDR3 length: 15 amino acids. The germline V gene encodes CDR1 MNHEY and CDR2 SVGAGI. V was clipped by 4 bases and J by 2 bases; unmatched bases: 5. The CDR3 reads CASSSGQGSQETQYF. In nucleotides, the CDR3 is TGTGCCAGCAGTTCGGGACAGGGCTCACAAGAGACCCAGTACTTC.

V is TRBV27 and J is TRBJ2-1, with TRBD2 identical over 12 bases. CDR1 is MNHEY, CDR2 SMNVEV, per germline (reference sequence). The CDR3 contains 15 residues. J gave up 3 bases and V 4 bases, and 1 base lay outside the gene matches. The CDR3 coding sequence is TGTGCCAGCAGTTCGGGACTAGCGGGCTACAATGAGCAGTTCTTC. It codes for CASSSGLAGYNEQFF.

The chain uses TRBV12-3 or TRBV12-4 and TRBJ1-2; the match to TRBD1 covers 9 bases. The V and J ends lost 4 bases and 7 bases, in that order; junction bases with no gene match: 1. The CDR3 consists of 12 residues. CDR3 bases: TGTGCCAGCAGTTGGGACAGGGCTGGCTACACCTTC. Protein sequence: CASSWDRAGYTF.

V is TRBV4-1 and J is TRBJ2-7, with D tentatively TRBD2 (5 bases). Germline CDR1 is MGHRA and CDR2 is YSYEKL. The CDR3 length is 17 residues. V lost 0 bases and J 3 bases, leaving 18 bases between the germline ends. CDR3 protein: CASSQDSSPGTYYEQYF. The CDR3 DNA reads as TGCGCCAGCAGCCAAGATTCATCTCCGGGAACTTACTACGAGCAGTACTTC.

The V and J genes are TRBV12-5 and TRBJ2-1; 7 bases align to TRBD1. CDR1 and CDR2 from the germline V gene are LGHNT and FRNRAP. J lost 1 base, V lost 3 bases, and 3 bases had no gene match. This CDR3 contains 15 residues. The CDR3 spells CASGFQGESYNEQFF. The CDR3 DNA reads TGTGCTAGTGGTTTCCAGGGGGAGTCCTACAATGAGCAGTTCTTC.

The chain combines TRBV5-5 with TRBJ1-1; the D gene is possibly TRBD1 (5 bases). V was pared by 6 bases and J by 5 bases, with 17 bases between. The CDR3 is made up of 14 amino acids. Germline V gene lookup returns CDR1 SGHKS and CDR2 YYEKEE (reference sequence). The CDR3 DNA reads TGTGCCAGCACCATGGCGGCCAGGGTGACTGAAGCTTTCTTT. Amino acids: CASTMAARVTEAFF.

This clone was recorded a few times. V and J are TRBV5-4 and TRBJ2-5, with D possibly matching TRBD2 (6 bases). The V gene's germline CDR1 is SGHNT and CDR2 YYREEE (reference sequence). The CDR3 has 13 residues. Trimming left V 0 bases short and J 5 bases short, with 8 bases between. The DNA for the CDR3 is TGTGCCAGCAGCTTGGCGGGGAGGGAGACCCAGTACTTC. It translates to CASSLAGRETQYF.

The CDR3, as DNA: TGTGCCAGCAGTTTTTCCCGGTATTCCACAGATACGCAGTATTTT. Translated, it gives CASSFSRYSTDTQYF. This chain uses TRBV6-5 with TRBJ2-3; D not certain. This CDR3 has 15 amino acids. V dropped 4 bases and J dropped 2 bases, with 13 bases sitting between them. The germline V gene encodes CDR1 MNHEY and CDR2 SVGAGI.

The chain couples TRBV27 to TRBJ1-5, with D tentatively TRBD1 (5 bases). Germline V gives CDR1 MNHEY, CDR2 SMNVEV (reference sequence). The V end was cut by 8 bases, the J end by 0 bases, with 14 bases between. There are 15 residues in the CDR3. CDR3 residues: CASSHLTDSNQPQHF. For the CDR3, the DNA is TGTGCCAGCTCCCACCTGACAGATAGCAATCAGCCCCAGCATTTT.

This CDR3 is CASSPNRAWGQSGNTIYF. The CDR3 DNA reads TGTGCCAGCAGTCCTAACCGGGCCTGGGGACAATCTGGAAACACCATATATTTT. This chain connects TRBV3-1 (or the pseudogene TRBV3-2) to TRBJ1-3; weak D call: TRBD1 (6 bases). The CDR3 has 18 amino acids. The germline CDR1 and CDR2 sequences are LGHDT and YNNKEL (reference sequence). V lost 6 bases and J 1 base, leaving 22 bases between the germline ends.

The chain joins TRBV4-1 to TRBJ2-7; 9 bases fit TRBD2. CDR3 size: 14 residues. The germline gives CDR1 MGHRA, CDR2 YSYEKL. Trimming at V came to 5 bases and at J to 3 bases, leaving 5 bases not matched to a gene. As DNA, the CDR3 is TGCGCCAGCAGCAGACTAGCGGTCGGCTACGAGCAGTACTTC. This codes for CASSRLAVGYEQYF.

This chain uses TRBV29-1 with TRBJ1-5; D not resolved. The CDR3 is 12 amino acids. V was shortened by 5 bases and J by 7 bases, with 12 bases between the two germline ends. From germline, CDR1 is SQVTM and CDR2 ANQGSEA. The CDR3 reads CSVSEGTQPQHF. The DNA for the CDR3 is TGCAGCGTTAGCGAGGGAACCCAGCCCCAGCATTTT.

This clone showed up just a few times. The V call is TRBV6-2 or TRBV6-3, the J call TRBJ2-3, with a weak D call TRBD2 (7 bases). V gave up 0 bases and J gave up 5 bases, with 18 bases separating them. In germline, CDR1 is MNHEY, CDR2 SVGEGT. CDR3 length: 17 amino acids. The CDR3 sequence: CASSYSILWGGQDTQYF. CDR3 DNA sequence: TGTGCCAGCAGTTACTCGATCTTGTGGGGGGGCCAAGATACGCAGTATTTT.

The chain uses TRBV2 and TRBJ1-1, with TRBD1 identical over 8 bases. This CDR3 has 13 residues. The ends lost 5 bases at V and 3 bases at J; junction bases unmatched: 2. The germline V gene encodes CDR1 SNHLY and CDR2 FYNNEI. The CDR3 DNA follows: TGTGCCAGCAGTAAGACAGGGGACACTGAAGCTTTCTTT. Protein product: CASSKTGDTEAFF.

This clone was seen only a few times. This chain uses TRBV14 with TRBJ1-3; 10 bases map to TRBD1. The length of the CDR3 is 16 residues. The J segment lost 0 bases and the V segment lost 5 bases, leaving 4 bases of the junction unmatched. Germline assignment: CDR1 SGHDN and CDR2 FVKESK. CDR3 coding DNA: TGTGCCAGCAGCGACCGGACAGGGGGCTCTGGAAACACCATATATTTT. Translating it yields CASSDRTGGSGNTIYF.

Concerning this clone itself: One base away lies a much larger clone, so this may be a sequencing read error. The sample has other DNA sequences that encode this CDR3 too. The chain has TRBV3-1 (or the pseudogene TRBV3-2) and TRBJ2-5, with a weak D call TRBD1 (5 bases). Trimming took off 0 bases at V and 5 bases at J, with 16 bases between the two ends. The CDR3 spans 16 residues. Per the germline V gene, CDR1 is LGHDT and CDR2 is YNNKEL (reference sequence). As DNA, the CDR3 is TGTGCCAGCAGCCAAGACGGACAAGGTCTTTTCGAGACCCAGTACTTC. Encoded protein: CASSQDGQGLFETQYF.

V and J are TRBV4-1 and TRBJ1-4; D possibly corresponds to TRBD1 (6 bases). Germline V gene sequence: CDR1 MGHRA, CDR2 YSYEKL. The CDR3 contains 17 residues. The V and J ends lost 4 bases and 0 bases respectively, with 15 bases between them. The CDR3 sequence: CASSPTPGTSTNEKLFF. CDR3 bases: TGCGCCAGCAGCCCCACCCCCGGGACATCAACTAATGAAAAACTGTTTTTT.

This rearrangement joins TRBV11-2 to TRBJ2-7; 9 positions agree with TRBD1. Germline loops: CDR1 SGHAT, CDR2 FQNNGV. The CDR3 totals 15 residues. V dropped 4 bases and J dropped 5; count of bases not matched to a gene: 9. CDR3 sequence reads: CASSSRGTGTNEQYF. In nucleotides, the CDR3 is TGTGCCAGCAGCTCCCGAGGGACAGGGACTAACGAGCAGTACTTC. Full variable domain (missing parts from reference TRBV11-2 and TRBJ2-7): EAGVAQSPRYKIIEKRQSVAFWCNPISGHATLYWYQQILGQGPKLLIQFQNNGVVDDSQLPKDRFSAERLKGVDSTLKIQPAKLEDSAVYLCASSSRGTGTNEQYFGPGTRLTVT.

The CDR3: CASSSRHSGPYEQYF. As DNA, the CDR3 is TGTGCCAGCAGCTCCCGACACTCAGGTCCTTACGAGCAGTACTTC. This rearrangement joins TRBV3-1 (or the pseudogene TRBV3-2) to TRBJ2-7, with unresolved D. Per the germline V gene, CDR1 is LGHDT and CDR2 is YNNKEL (reference sequence). This CDR3 is 15 amino acids long. Trimming took off 5 bases at V and 4 bases at J, with 18 bases between the two ends.

This sequence joins TRBV29-1 and TRBJ1-2; 8 bases line up with TRBD1. The germline V gene has CDR1 SQVTM and CDR2 ANQGSEA. CDR3 length equals 13 residues. J lost 2 bases, V lost 6 bases, and 5 bases had no gene match. CDR3 amino acids: CSVGTGENYGYTF. In DNA form, the CDR3 reads TGCAGCGTCGGGACAGGCGAAAACTATGGCTACACCTTC.

The J gene is TRBJ2-7, the V gene TRBV5-8, with 11 bases lining up with TRBD1. Germline loops: CDR1 SGHTS, CDR2 YDEGEE. Germline trimming cut 4 bases from V and 7 bases from J; bases unmatched to any gene: 4. The CDR3 is 13 residues long. CDR3 DNA: TGTGCCAGCAGCCCGGACAGGGGGCAAGAGCAGTACTTC. It specifies CASSPDRGQEQYF.

The rearrangement links TRBV2 to TRBJ2-7, with TRBD2 matching 8 bases. After removal of 7 bases from V and 2 bases from J, the junction contained 7 bases not matched to a gene. This CDR3 has 14 amino acids. CDR1 is SNHLY, CDR2 FYNNEI, per germline. The CDR3 loop reads CASTLGRETYEQYF. Here the CDR3 DNA reads TGTGCCAGCACCCTCGGGAGGGAGACCTACGAGCAGTACTTC.

The V and J genes are TRBV19 and TRBJ1-3, with D possibly being TRBD1 (5 bases). This CDR3 has 15 amino acids. The germline V and J ends were trimmed by 8 bases and 4 bases, with 18 bases remaining between them. CDR1 is LNHDA, CDR2 SQIVND, per germline (reference sequence). The CDR3 DNA is TGTGCCAGTGGGATCCCTGGTCCAGGGGGAAACACCATATATTTT. Translated: CASGIPGPGGNTIYF.

The DNA of the CDR3 is TGTGCCAGCGCCTACGATCTGGAGAACTCTGGAAACACCATATATTTT. This translates into CASAYDLENSGNTIYF. V gene TRBV18 combines with J gene TRBJ1-3; D gene uncertain. In germline, CDR1 is KGHSH, CDR2 LQKENI. Deletions cut 8 bases from V and 0 bases from J, with 17 bases between. The length of the CDR3 is 16 residues. The variable domain in full, with the rest retrieved from reference TRBV18 and TRBJ1-3, is NAGVMQNPRHLVRRRGQEARLRCSPMKGHSHVYWYRQLPEEGLKFMVYLQKENIIDESGMPKERFSAEFPKEGPSILRIQQVVRGDSAAYFCASAYDLENSGNTIYFGEGSWLTVV.

V is TRBV27 and J is TRBJ2-5; 9 bases line up with TRBD1. The CDR3 loop spans 15 amino acids. The trim removed 4 bases at V and 5 bases at J, leaving 8 bases unmatched. In germline, CDR1 is MNHEY, CDR2 SMNVEV (reference sequence). This chain's CDR3 is CASSSHRGRGETQYF. CDR3 nucleotide sequence: TGTGCCAGCAGTTCGCACAGGGGGCGTGGGGAGACCCAGTACTTC.

The J gene is TRBJ1-2, the V gene TRBV25-1; D perhaps matches TRBD1 (5 bases). CDR1 and CDR2 (germline): MGHDK, SYGVNS. The CDR3 length is 15 residues. The V end lost 3 bases, the J end lost 5 bases, and 16 bases lay between the germline ends. CDR3 nucleotides: TGTGCCAGCAGTGAGCCGGGGGAAGAGGGGTATGGCTACACCTTC. It codes for CASSEPGEEGYGYTF.